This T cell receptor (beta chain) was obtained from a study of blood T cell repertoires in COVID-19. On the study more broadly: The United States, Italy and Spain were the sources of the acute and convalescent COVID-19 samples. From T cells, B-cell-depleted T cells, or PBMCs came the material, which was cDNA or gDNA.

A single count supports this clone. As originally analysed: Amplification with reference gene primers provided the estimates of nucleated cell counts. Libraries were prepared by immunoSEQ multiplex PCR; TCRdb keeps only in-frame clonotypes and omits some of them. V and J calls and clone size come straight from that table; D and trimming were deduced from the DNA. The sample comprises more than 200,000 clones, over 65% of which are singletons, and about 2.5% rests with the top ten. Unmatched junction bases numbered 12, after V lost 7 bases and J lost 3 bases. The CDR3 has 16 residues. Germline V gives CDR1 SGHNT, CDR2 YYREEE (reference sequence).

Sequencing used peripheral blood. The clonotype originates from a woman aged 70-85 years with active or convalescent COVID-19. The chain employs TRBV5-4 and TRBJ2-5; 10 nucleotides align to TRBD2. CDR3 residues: CASQREGAFREETQYF. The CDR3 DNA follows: TGTGCCAGCCAGCGGGAGGGCGCTTTCAGAGAAGAGACCCAGTACTTC.